The 31 T cell receptor beta chains reported below all come from one sample, sequenced in a study of sequential checkpoint blockade in melanoma. Treatment described: randomized to nivolumab then ipilimumab (arm A) or the reverse (arm B). Produced via immunoSEQ multiplex PCR; TCRdb's table is partial and in-frame only. The repertoire includes about 30,000 clones, about 89% of them detected once, and 12% to 15% sits in the top ten. The source was CD8+ T cells sorted from blood (inferred from file names), collected from a patient given nivolumab and ipilimumab in sequence. Every receptor here comes from a human donor with melanoma.

This chain uses TRBV5-6 with TRBJ2-4; D perhaps matches TRBD2 (7 bases). This CDR3 is built from 15 residues. In germline, CDR1 is SGHDT, CDR2 YYEEEE. V was shortened by 1 base and J by 7 bases, with 15 bases between the two germline ends. The DNA for the CDR3 is TGTGCCAGCAGCTTGCGGGCAGGGGAGGGGAACATTCAGTACTTC. Protein sequence: CASSLRAGEGNIQYF.

The CDR3 nucleotides read TGTGCCAGCAGCTTCCTATCCTACGAGCAGTACTTC. Its translation: CASSFLSYEQYF. The chain links TRBV7-9 to TRBJ2-7; no clear D. CDR3 length: 12 amino acids. Trimming removed 3 bases at V and 1 base at J, with 4 bases between. In germline, CDR1 is SEHNR, CDR2 FQNEAQ (reference sequence).

J is TRBJ2-2 and V is TRBV29-1; 7 nucleotides match TRBD1. The CDR3 covers 12 residues. Germline values: CDR1 SQVTM, CDR2 ANQGSEA. Trimming took 2 bases from V and 6 from J; bases not matched to a gene: 0. CDR3 region: CSVEQGAGELFF. CDR3 in DNA: TGCAGCGTTGAACAGGGGGCCGGGGAGCTGTTTTTT.

J is TRBJ1-2 and V is TRBV5-6; D gene ambiguous. There are 12 residues in the CDR3. CDR1 is SGHDT, CDR2 YYEEEE, per germline. V was cut by 0 bases and J by 9 bases, with 9 bases left in between. CDR3 sequence (DNA): TGTGCCAGCAGCTTGGGGGCTACTCGCTACACCTTC. This gives the protein CASSLGATRYTF.

This clone was observed a single time. The rearrangement joins TRBV9 to TRBJ2-2; 7 bases are shared with TRBD1. In germline, CDR1 is SGDLS, CDR2 YYNGEE. The CDR3 covers 15 residues. V shed 0 bases and J 3 bases; nucleotides not matched to a gene: 2. The CDR3 coding sequence is TGTGCCAGCAGCGTAGAACAGGGGTACACCGGGGAGCTGTTTTTT. Protein product: CASSVEQGYTGELFF. Full variable domain (missing parts from reference TRBV9 and TRBJ2-2): DSGVTQTPKHLITATGQRVTLRCSPRSGDLSVYWYQQSLDQGLQFLIQYYNGEERAKGNILERFSAQQFPDLHSELNLSSLELGDSALYFCASSVEQGYTGELFFGEGSRLTVL.

As for this clone: The junction does not match germline at one end; this may be a read error. V and J are TRBV6-5 and TRBJ1-2; a possible D gene is TRBD1 (5 bases). The CDR3 contains 15 residues. Germline CDR1 is MNHEY and CDR2 is SVGAGI. CDR3 sequence reads: CASSPGSSPLFGYAF. The CDR3 bases are TGTGCCAGCAGCCCAGGGTCTTCGCCTCTCTTTGGCTACGCCTTC.

The chain joins TRBV19 to TRBJ2-3; 9 bases agree with TRBD2. CDR3 size: 15 residues. Germline CDR1 LNHDA, CDR2 SQIVND (reference sequence). J was trimmed by 5 bases and V by 9 bases; bases with no gene match: 12. CDR3: CASTKQRGAVDTQYF. The CDR3 DNA reads TGTGCCAGCACGAAACAGCGGGGGGCGGTAGATACGCAGTATTTT.

V and J are TRBV19 and TRBJ1-5, with TRBD1 matching over 7 bases. There are 15 residues in the CDR3. CDR1 and CDR2 from the germline V gene are LNHDA and SQIVND (reference sequence). With V trimmed by 4 bases and J by 3 bases, 6 bases remained unmatched. The CDR3 is CASSRWTGTNQPQHF. The CDR3 DNA sequence: TGTGCCAGTAGTAGGTGGACAGGTACCAATCAGCCCCAGCATTTT.

This clone occurred once. This chain joins TRBV7-9 and TRBJ2-3; D is possibly TRBD1 (6 bases). Between the trimmed V and J ends, which lost 5 bases and 7 bases, there was a span of 19 bases. There are 15 residues in the CDR3. In germline, CDR1 is SEHNR, CDR2 FQNEAQ (reference sequence). The CDR3 bases are TGTGCCAGCAGCCCCCCCGAAACAGGGAGTCATACGCAGTATTTT. This translates into CASSPPETGSHTQYF. The full variable domain, with the rest looked up from reference TRBV7-9 and TRBJ2-3, is DTGVSQNPRHKITKRGQNVTFRCDPISEHNRLYWYRQTLGQGPEFLTYFQNEAQLEKSRLLSDRFSAERPKGSFSTLEIQRTEQGDSAMYLCASSPPETGSHTQYFGPGTRLTVL.

This sequence joins TRBV28 and TRBJ1-1; 7 bases fit TRBD1. The germline CDR1 and CDR2 sequences are MDHEN and SYDVKM. The CDR3 is 12 amino acids. The J segment lost 11 bases and the V segment lost 4 bases, leaving 7 bases of the junction unmatched. Here the CDR3 DNA reads TGTGCCAGCAGTTCGACAGGGTTTTCGGCTTTCTTT. As protein: CASSSTGFSAFF.

The V call is TRBV10-3, the J call TRBJ2-2; a weak D match, TRBD2 (6 bases). CDR1 is ENHRY, CDR2 SYGVKD, per germline. This CDR3 contains 13 residues. The V end was cut by 3 bases, the J end by 5 bases, with 7 bases between. The CDR3 is CAISDSGTGELFF. The CDR3, as DNA: TGTGCCATCAGTGATAGCGGAACCGGGGAGCTGTTTTTT.

This chain joins TRBV13 and TRBJ2-7, with 7 positions matching TRBD2. Germline V gene sequence: CDR1 PRHDT, CDR2 FYEKMQ (reference sequence). CDR3 length equals 18 residues. V gave up 3 bases and J gave up 0 bases; unmatched junction bases: 14. CDR3 residues: CASSFSFVTAGSSYEQYF. CDR3 DNA sequence: TGTGCCAGCAGCTTCTCGTTCGTCACAGCGGGGTCCTCCTACGAGCAGTACTTC.

The chain employs TRBV29-1 and TRBJ2-7, with 8 bases that match TRBD1. Germline V lookup: CDR1 SQVTM, CDR2 ANQGSEA. V trimming: 8 bases; J trimming: 2 bases; junction bases outside the gene matches: 8. The CDR3 length is 13 residues. The CDR3 DNA reads as TGCAGCTGCTACAGGGGGGATACCTACGAGCAGTACTTC. It translates to CSCYRGDTYEQYF.

V and J are TRBV9 and TRBJ2-1; possibly TRBD2 for D (6 bases). Trimming shortened V by 3 bases and J by 1 base, and 11 bases separated the two germline ends. Germline CDR1 and CDR2: SGDLS and YYNGEE. The CDR3 extends over 15 amino acids. The CDR3 nucleotides read TGTGCCAGCAGCGAGGGTGGGGGGTCCTACAATGAGCAGTTCTTC. Amino acids: CASSEGGGSYNEQFF.

V and J are TRBV10-3 and TRBJ2-1, with a tentative D call TRBD2 (5 bases). V dropped 7 bases and J dropped 4 bases, with 8 bases sitting between them. The CDR3 is made up of 12 amino acids. Germline-derived CDR1 and CDR2 are ENHRY and SYGVKD. CDR3 sequence (DNA): TGTGCCATCAACTCGGGGTACAATGAGCAGTTCTTC. Amino acid sequence: CAINSGYNEQFF.

The sample holds a few counts of this clone. The V and J genes are TRBV7-8 and TRBJ1-1; 7 bases are shared with TRBD1. This CDR3 is 18 amino acids long. V lost 5 bases and J lost 0; bases outside the gene matches: 15. Per the germline V gene, CDR1 is SGHVS and CDR2 is FQNEAQ. The CDR3 here is CASSPYRQGPRLNTEAFF. The CDR3 nucleotides are TGTGCCAGCAGCCCCTACCGACAGGGCCCCAGACTGAACACTGAAGCTTTCTTT. Looking up the rest from reference TRBV7-8 and TRBJ1-1 gives the full variable domain: GAGVSQSPRYKVAKRGQDVALRCDPISGHVSLFWYQQALGQGPEFLTYFQNEAQLDKSGLPSDRFFAERPEGSVSTLKIQRTQQEDSAVYLCASSPYRQGPRLNTEAFFGQGTRLTVV.

This chain links TRBV4-3 with TRBJ2-2, with a possible D match to TRBD2 (6 bases). The V gene lost 1 base and the J gene lost 3 bases, with 12 bases spanning the gap. The CDR3 sequence is 16 residues long. Germline lookup yields CDR1 LGHNA and CDR2 YSLEER. CDR3 in amino acids: CASSQVRERDTGELFF. CDR3 nucleotide sequence: TGCGCCAGCAGCCAAGTCCGGGAGAGGGACACCGGGGAGCTGTTTTTT.

The chain links TRBV5-1 to TRBJ1-2, with TRBD1 as a possible D gene (6 bases). Germline CDR1 SGHRS, CDR2 YFSETQ. The CDR3 runs to 15 residues. V was pared by 7 bases and J by 4 bases, with 20 bases between. The CDR3 loop reads CASQHLGGPSYGYTF. The CDR3 DNA reads TGCGCCAGCCAACACCTTGGGGGCCCTAGCTATGGCTACACCTTC.

This clone has only one observation. The rearrangement links TRBV11-2 to TRBJ2-7; D unclear. CDR3 size: 13 residues. Germline CDR1 reads SGHAT; CDR2 reads FQNNGV. V lost 1 base to trimming and J lost 4 bases, with 8 bases between them. CDR3 coding DNA: TGTGCCAGCAGCTTAGGGCGGAGATACGAGCAGTACTTC. Translated: CASSLGRRYEQYF. The entire variable domain, with the rest obtained from reference TRBV11-2 and TRBJ2-7, is as follows: EAGVAQSPRYKIIEKRQSVAFWCNPISGHATLYWYQQILGQGPKLLIQFQNNGVVDDSQLPKDRFSAERLKGVDSTLKIQPAKLEDSAVYLCASSLGRRYEQYFGPGTRLTVT.

This chain links TRBV7-3 with TRBJ2-2; D perhaps matches TRBD2 (5 bases). The CDR3 covers 15 residues. The V end lost 2 bases, the J end lost 4 bases, and 11 bases lay between the germline ends. Germline V gene sequence: CDR1 SGHTA, CDR2 FQGTGA. The CDR3 bases are TGTGCCAGCAGCTTACGGGGAGAATCCACCGGGGAGCTGTTTTTT. It translates to CASSLRGESTGELFF.

The genes are TRBV7-8 and TRBJ2-7, with 10 bases identical to TRBD1. The CDR3 loop spans 15 amino acids. Germline CDR1 SGHVS, CDR2 FQNEAQ. The trim removed 5 bases at V and 4 bases at J, leaving 8 bases unmatched. Here the CDR3 DNA reads TGTGCCAGCAGCCCCTTAGGGACAGGGGCTTACGAGCAGTACGTC. The encoded protein is CASSPLGTGAYEQYV.

This chain uses TRBV5-8 with TRBJ2-3, with 10 nucleotides matching TRBD1. CDR3 size: 15 residues. Germline CDR1 and CDR2: SGHTS and YDEGEE. Trimming at V came to 0 bases and at J to 3 bases, leaving 1 base not matched to a gene. CDR3 protein: CASSLGQGATDTQYF. The CDR3, as DNA: TGTGCCAGCAGCTTGGGACAGGGGGCAACAGATACGCAGTATTTT.

The chain has TRBV5-4 and TRBJ1-5, with 8 bases aligning to TRBD1. V was clipped by 4 bases and J by 1 base; unmatched bases: 4. There are 15 residues in the CDR3. CDR1 is SGHNT, CDR2 YYREEE, per germline (reference sequence). CDR3 nucleotides: TGTGCCAGCAGCCAAGACAGGGGCAGCAATCAGCCCCAGCATTTT. This sequence encodes CASSQDRGSNQPQHF.

The chain has TRBV5-1 and TRBJ2-7; D is perhaps TRBD2 (6 bases). CDR1 is SGHRS, CDR2 YFSETQ, per germline. This CDR3 contains 13 residues. The V and J ends lost 6 bases and 7 bases respectively, with 17 bases between them. CDR3 in amino acids: CASKLGGLEEQYF. The CDR3 DNA sequence: TGCGCCAGCAAGTTGGGGGGTCTGGAGGAGCAGTACTTC.

This clone was observed a handful of times. V and J are TRBV4-2 and TRBJ1-3; maybe TRBD1 (6 bases). The germline V gene has CDR1 LGHNA and CDR2 YNFKEQ. This CDR3 is 11 amino acids long. Trimming left V 0 bases short and J 15 bases short, with 9 bases between. Here the CDR3 DNA reads TGTGCCAGCAGCCAAGATCGACAGGAATATTTT. It translates to CASSQDRQEYF.

This chain links TRBV19 with TRBJ1-2, with unresolved D. Trimming took 1 base from V and 4 from J, leaving 7 bases between them. This CDR3 is 13 amino acids long. CDR1 and CDR2 from the germline V gene are LNHDA and SQIVND (reference sequence). The CDR3, as DNA: TGTGCCAGTAGTATAGGCGCCGCCTATGGCTACACCTTC. Its protein is CASSIGAAYGYTF.

This rearrangement joins TRBV5-1 to TRBJ2-1; 8 positions agree with TRBD2. J was trimmed by 6 bases and V by 2 bases; bases with no gene match: 4. The CDR3 totals 14 residues. Germline-derived CDR1 and CDR2 are SGHRS and YFSETQ. The CDR3 spells CASSFSTSGNEQFF. For the CDR3, the DNA is TGCGCCAGCAGCTTCTCCACTAGCGGCAATGAGCAGTTCTTC.

This chain uses TRBV28 with TRBJ1-5; D gene uncertain. V lost 0 bases and J 11 bases, leaving 8 bases between the germline ends. Germline values: CDR1 MDHEN, CDR2 SYDVKM. The CDR3 covers 12 residues. The CDR3 protein is CASSLWGRSQHF. CDR3 coding DNA: TGTGCCAGCAGTTTATGGGGCAGGTCCCAGCATTTT.

This chain connects TRBV19 to TRBJ1-5; D is unresolved. The CDR3 loop spans 15 amino acids. Germline loops: CDR1 LNHDA, CDR2 SQIVND (reference sequence). Trimming stripped 5 bases from V and 0 bases from J, with 11 bases between. CDR3 protein: CASSAAAYSNQPQHF. As DNA, the CDR3 is TGTGCCAGTAGTGCGGCAGCTTATAGCAATCAGCCCCAGCATTTT.

A remark on this clone: A junction end diverges from the germline sequence, so it may reflect a read error. The chain links TRBV15 to TRBJ2-5; the match to TRBD2 covers 13 bases. Per germline, CDR1 LNHNV and CDR2 YYDKDF (reference sequence). The CDR3 runs 18 residues. As DNA, the CDR3 is TGTGCCACCAGGAGAGCATTACTAGCGGGGGGGCCATCAGAGACCCAGTACTTC. Translation: CATRRALLAGGPSETQYF.

Regarding this clone: Sequence at one end of the junction differs from germline and may be a read error. The genes are TRBV7-7 and TRBJ2-1, with a tentative D call TRBD2 (7 bases). Looked up from germline, CDR1 is SSHAT and CDR2 is FNYEAQ (reference sequence). The CDR3 totals 16 residues. In nucleotides, the CDR3 is TGTGCTAGCAGCTTGGGGGGGGGCACCTCCTACAATGAGCAGTTCTTC. It specifies CASSLGGGTSYNEQFF. The full variable domain, completed using reference TRBV7-7 and TRBJ2-1, is GAGVSQSPRYKVTKRGQDVTLRCDPISSHATLYWYQQALGQGPEFLTYFNYEAQPDKSGLPSDRFSAERPEGSISTLTIQRTEQRDSAMYRCASSLGGGTSYNEQFFGPGTRLTVL.